The source of this T cell receptor beta chain is a study of breast tumors, draining lymph nodes, adjacent tissues. TCRdb redid the calling of the multiplex PCR reads with MiXCR, one entry per CDR3 protein. In the table there are under 150,000 distinct CDR3 sequences, just under 20% of which are singletons. This clonotype was found many times. Germline lookup yields CDR1 LNHDA and CDR2 SQIVND (reference sequence). The CDR3 consists of 15 residues. Trimming pared 9 bases from V and 0 bases from J, leaving 14 bases between. Breast cancer patients provided tissue from their axillary draining lymph nodes. The specimen was axillary lymph node tissue. The clonotype comes from a female donor with breast cancer. Some clones in this sample may be carry-over from other donors' samples. The genes are TRBV19 and TRBJ2-2; weak D call: TRBD1 (6 bases). The CDR3 loop is CASKNRVSNTGELFF. The CDR3 coding sequence is TGTGCCAGCAAGAACAGGGTGTCGAACACCGGGGAGCTGTTTTTT.